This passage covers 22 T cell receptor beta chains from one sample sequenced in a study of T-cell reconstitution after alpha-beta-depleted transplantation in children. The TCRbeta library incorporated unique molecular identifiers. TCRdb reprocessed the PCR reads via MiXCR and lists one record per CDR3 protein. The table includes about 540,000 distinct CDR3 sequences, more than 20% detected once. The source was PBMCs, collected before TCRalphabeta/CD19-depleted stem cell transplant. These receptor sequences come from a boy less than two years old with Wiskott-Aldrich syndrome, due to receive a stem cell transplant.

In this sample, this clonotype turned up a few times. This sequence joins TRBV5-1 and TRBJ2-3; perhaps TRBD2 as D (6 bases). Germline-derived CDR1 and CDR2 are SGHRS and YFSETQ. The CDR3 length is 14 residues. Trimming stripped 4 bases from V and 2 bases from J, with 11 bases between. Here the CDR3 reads CASSVSGTTDTQYF. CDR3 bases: TGCGCCAGCAGCGTTAGCGGAACCACAGATACGCAGTATTTT.

The chain's CDR3 is CASSSQGARDTQYF. The CDR3 nucleotides read TGCGCCAGCAGCTCACAGGGGGCTCGGGATACGCAGTATTTT. V is TRBV5-1 and J is TRBJ2-3; 9 bases are a match to TRBD1. Trimming removed 3 bases from V and 6 bases from J; junction bases left unmatched: 5. CDR3 length equals 14 residues. Germline CDR1 SGHRS, CDR2 YFSETQ.

CDR3 loop: CASSFDRGADTQYF. In nucleotides, the CDR3 is TGCGCCAGCAGCTTTGACAGGGGAGCAGATACGCAGTATTTT. The J gene is TRBJ2-3, the V gene TRBV5-1, with 8 bases matching TRBD1. The CDR3 spans 14 residues. The V segment lost 2 bases and the J segment 4 bases; nucleotides outside the gene matches: 3. CDR1 SGHRS and CDR2 YFSETQ come from the germline V gene.

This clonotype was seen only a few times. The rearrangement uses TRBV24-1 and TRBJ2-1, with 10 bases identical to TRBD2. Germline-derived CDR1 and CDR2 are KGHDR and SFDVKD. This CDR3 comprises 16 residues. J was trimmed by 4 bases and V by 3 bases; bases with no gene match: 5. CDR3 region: CATSDITSGKYNEQFF. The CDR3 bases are TGTGCCACCAGTGATATCACTAGCGGGAAGTACAATGAGCAGTTCTTC.

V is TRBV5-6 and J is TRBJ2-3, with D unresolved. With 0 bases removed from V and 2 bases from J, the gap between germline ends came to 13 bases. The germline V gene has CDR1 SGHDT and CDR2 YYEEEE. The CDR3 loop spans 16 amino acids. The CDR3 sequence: CASSLGQVFATDTQYF. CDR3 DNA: TGTGCCAGCAGCTTGGGGCAGGTTTTTGCCACAGATACGCAGTATTTT.

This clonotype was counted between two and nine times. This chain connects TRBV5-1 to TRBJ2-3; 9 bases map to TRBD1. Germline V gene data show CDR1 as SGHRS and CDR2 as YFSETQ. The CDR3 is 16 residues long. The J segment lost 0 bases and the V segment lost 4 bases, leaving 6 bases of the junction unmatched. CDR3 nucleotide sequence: TGCGCCAGCAGCATTGGGACAGGGAGAAGCACAGATACGCAGTATTTT. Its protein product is CASSIGTGRSTDTQYF.

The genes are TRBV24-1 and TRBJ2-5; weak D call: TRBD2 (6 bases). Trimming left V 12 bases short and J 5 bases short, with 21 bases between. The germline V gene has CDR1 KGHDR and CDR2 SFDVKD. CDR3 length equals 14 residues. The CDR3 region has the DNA TGTGCCTGCGGTTCGGGACTGACGGGGGAGACCCAGTACTTC. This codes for CACGSGLTGETQYF.

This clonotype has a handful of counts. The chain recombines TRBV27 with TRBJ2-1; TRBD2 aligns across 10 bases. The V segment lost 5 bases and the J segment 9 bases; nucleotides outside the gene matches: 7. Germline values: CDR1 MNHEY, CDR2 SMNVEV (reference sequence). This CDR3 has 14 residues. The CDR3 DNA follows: TGTGCCAGCAGTCCGGGACTAGCGTCTTTTGAGCAGTTCTTC. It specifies CASSPGLASFEQFF.

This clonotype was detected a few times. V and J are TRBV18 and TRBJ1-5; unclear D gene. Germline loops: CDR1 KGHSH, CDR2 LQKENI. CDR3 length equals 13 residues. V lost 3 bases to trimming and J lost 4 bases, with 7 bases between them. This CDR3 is CASSPVRNQPQHF. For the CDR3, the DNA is TGTGCCAGCTCACCGGTTAGGAATCAGCCCCAGCATTTT.

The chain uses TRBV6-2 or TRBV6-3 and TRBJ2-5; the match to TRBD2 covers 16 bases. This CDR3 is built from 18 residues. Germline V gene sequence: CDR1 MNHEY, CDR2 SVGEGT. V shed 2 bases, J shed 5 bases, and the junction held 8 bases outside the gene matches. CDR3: CASSYRGLAGGRRETQYF. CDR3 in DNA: TGTGCCAGCAGTTACCGGGGACTAGCGGGAGGGCGCAGGGAGACCCAGTACTTC.

The CDR3 DNA reads TGCAGTGCACGGGATGAGGACAGGGGAGAGACCCAGTACTTC. This gives the protein CSARDEDRGETQYF. V is TRBV20-1 and J is TRBJ2-5, with 9 bases that match TRBD1. V was pared by 6 bases and J by 4 bases, with 9 bases of the junction left unmatched. Germline CDR1 reads DFQATT; CDR2 reads SNEGSKA (reference sequence). The CDR3 is 14 amino acids.

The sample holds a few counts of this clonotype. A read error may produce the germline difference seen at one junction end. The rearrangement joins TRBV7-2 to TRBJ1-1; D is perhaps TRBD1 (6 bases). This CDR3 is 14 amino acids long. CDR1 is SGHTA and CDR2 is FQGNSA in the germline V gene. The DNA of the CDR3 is TGTGCTAGCAGCTTAGTGGGGTCAGGGGCGGAGGCTTTCTTT. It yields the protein CASSLVGSGAEAFF.

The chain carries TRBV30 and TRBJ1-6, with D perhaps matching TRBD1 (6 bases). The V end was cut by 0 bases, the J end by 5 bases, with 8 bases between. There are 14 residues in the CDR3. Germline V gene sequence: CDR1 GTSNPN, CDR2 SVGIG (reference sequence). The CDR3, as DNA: TGTGCCTGGAGTGTACGACAGGATAATTCACCCCTCCACTTT. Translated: CAWSVRQDNSPLHF. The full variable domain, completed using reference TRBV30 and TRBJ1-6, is SQTIHQWPATLVQPVGSPLSLECTVEGTSNPNLYWYRQAAGRGLQLLFYSVGIGQISSEVPQNLSASRPQDRQFILSSKKLLLSDSGFYLCAWSVRQDNSPLHFGNGTRLTVT.

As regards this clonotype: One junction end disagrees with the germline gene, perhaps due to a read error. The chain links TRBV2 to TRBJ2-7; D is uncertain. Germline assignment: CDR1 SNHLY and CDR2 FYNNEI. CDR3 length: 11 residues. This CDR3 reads CASREAYEQYF. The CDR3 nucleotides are TGTGCCAGCAGGGAAGCCTACGAGCAGTACTTC.

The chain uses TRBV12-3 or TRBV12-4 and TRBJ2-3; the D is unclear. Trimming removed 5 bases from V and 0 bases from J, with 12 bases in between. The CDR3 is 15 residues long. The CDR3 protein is CASSPEVLSTDTQYF. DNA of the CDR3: TGTGCCAGCAGTCCAGAAGTTCTCAGCACAGATACGCAGTATTTT.

In nucleotides, the CDR3 is TGCGCCAGCAGCTTGTTTGGCGCGGGAGAATCCTACAATGAGCAGTTCTTC. Protein product: CASSLFGAGESYNEQFF. V and J are TRBV5-1 and TRBJ2-1; 7 nucleotides align to TRBD2. This CDR3 has 17 residues. V trimming: 1 base; J trimming: 1 base; junction bases outside the gene matches: 8. The germline gives CDR1 SGHRS, CDR2 YFSETQ.

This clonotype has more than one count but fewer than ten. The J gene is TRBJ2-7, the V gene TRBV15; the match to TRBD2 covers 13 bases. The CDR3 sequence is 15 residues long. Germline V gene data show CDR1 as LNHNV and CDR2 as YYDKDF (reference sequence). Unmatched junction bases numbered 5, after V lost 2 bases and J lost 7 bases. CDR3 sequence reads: CATSRNRLAGGEQYF. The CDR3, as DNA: TGTGCCACCAGCAGAAATAGACTAGCGGGAGGTGAGCAGTACTTC.

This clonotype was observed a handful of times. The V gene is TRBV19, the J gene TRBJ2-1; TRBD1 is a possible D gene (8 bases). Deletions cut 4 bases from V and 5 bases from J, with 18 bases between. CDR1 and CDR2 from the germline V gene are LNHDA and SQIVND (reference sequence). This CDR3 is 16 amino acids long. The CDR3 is CASSTHRGGRNNEQFF. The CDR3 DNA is TGTGCCAGTAGTACCCACAGGGGGGGACGCAACAATGAGCAGTTCTTC.

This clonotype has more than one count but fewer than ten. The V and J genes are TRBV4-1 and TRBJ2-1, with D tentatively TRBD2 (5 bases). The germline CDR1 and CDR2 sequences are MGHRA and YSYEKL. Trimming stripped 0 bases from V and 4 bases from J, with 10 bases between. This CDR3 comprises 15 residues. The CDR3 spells CASSQEPGSYNEQFF. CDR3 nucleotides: TGCGCCAGCAGCCAAGAGCCGGGGTCTTACAATGAGCAGTTCTTC.

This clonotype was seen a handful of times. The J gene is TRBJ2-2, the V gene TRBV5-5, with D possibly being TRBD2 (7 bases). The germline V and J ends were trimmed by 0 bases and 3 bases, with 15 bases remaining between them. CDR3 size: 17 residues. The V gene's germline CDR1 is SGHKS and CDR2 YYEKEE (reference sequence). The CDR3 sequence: CASSLDKGGADTGELFF. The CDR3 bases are TGTGCCAGCAGCTTGGACAAGGGGGGGGCGGACACCGGGGAGCTGTTTTTT.

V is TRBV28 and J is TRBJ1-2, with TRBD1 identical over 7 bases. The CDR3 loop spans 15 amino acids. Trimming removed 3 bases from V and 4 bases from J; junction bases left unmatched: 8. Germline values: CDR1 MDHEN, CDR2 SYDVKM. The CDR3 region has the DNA TGTGCCAGCAGTTTCCGGGACAGATCGTTCTATGGCTACACCTTC. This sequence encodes CASSFRDRSFYGYTF.

DNA of the CDR3: TGCGCCAGCAGCTTGGCCGGTAGGCGGGTCCCCCCAGAGACCCAGTACTTC. Translating gives CASSLAGRRVPPETQYF. This sequence joins TRBV5-1 and TRBJ2-5; maybe TRBD2 (5 bases). The CDR3 has 17 residues. V lost 0 bases to trimming and J lost 4 bases, with 19 bases between them. Germline V lookup: CDR1 SGHRS, CDR2 YFSETQ.